This T cell receptor (beta chain) was sequenced for a study of T cell repertoires in cytomegalovirus infection. Across the study: Indications of both CMV infection and matching HLA type were provided by public TCR beta signatures.

Germline loops: CDR1 LGHNA, CDR2 YSLEER. The CDR3 is 14 amino acids. TCRdb reanalysed the reads using MiXCR and keeps one entry per CDR3 protein. The sample holds approximately 180,000 distinct CDR3 sequences, 7.5% to 10% seen once. Only one count was recorded for this clonotype. Its antigen is not known. The junction and the germline gene differ at one end; a read error may be behind it. Study-wide results and limits: People with CMV and the relevant HLA were identified by cumulative public TCR beta family frequency. Predominance within the ex vivo response was attributable to HLA-C-restricted CMV-specific TCR beta clonotypes.

Sequenced: PBMCs. This chain joins TRBV4-3 and TRBJ1-1; 11 positions match TRBD1. The source is a human donor in good health (CMV status not recorded). Some clones in this sample may be carry-over from other donors' samples. The CDR3 loop is CASSHTGTGGTAIF. Here the CDR3 DNA reads TGCGCCAGCAGCCACACCGGGACAGGGGGTACGGCTATCTTT.